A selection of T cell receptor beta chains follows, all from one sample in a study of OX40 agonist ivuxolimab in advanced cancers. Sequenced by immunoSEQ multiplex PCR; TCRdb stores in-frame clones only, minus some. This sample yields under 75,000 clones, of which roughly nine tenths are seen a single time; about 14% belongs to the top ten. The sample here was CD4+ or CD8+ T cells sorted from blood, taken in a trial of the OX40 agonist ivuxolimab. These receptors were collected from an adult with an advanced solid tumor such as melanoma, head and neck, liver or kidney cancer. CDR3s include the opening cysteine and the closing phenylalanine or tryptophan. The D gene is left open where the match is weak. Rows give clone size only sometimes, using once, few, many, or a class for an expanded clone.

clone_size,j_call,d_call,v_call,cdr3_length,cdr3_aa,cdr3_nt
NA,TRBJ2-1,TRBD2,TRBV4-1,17,CASSQDRTSGSRNEQFF,TGCGCCAGCAGCCAAGACCGGACTAGCGGGAGCAGGAATGAGCAGTTCTTC
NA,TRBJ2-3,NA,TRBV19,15,CASSIAGEVRNTQYF,TGTGCCAGTAGTATAGCGGGTGAGGTCCGGAATACGCAGTATTTT
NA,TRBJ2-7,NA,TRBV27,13,CASSFLEGNEQYF,TGTGCCAGCAGTTTTCTCGAAGGGAACGAGCAGTACTTC
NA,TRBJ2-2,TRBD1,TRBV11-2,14,CAIVGTGLTGELFF,TGTGCCATCGTGGGGACAGGGCTCACCGGGGAGCTGTTTTTT
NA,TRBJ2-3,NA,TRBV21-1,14,CASSPRGPTDTQYF,TGTGCCAGCAGCCCTCGCGGGCCTACAGATACGCAGTATTTT
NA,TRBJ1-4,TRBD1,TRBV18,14,CASSADRGNEKLFF,TGTGCCAGCTCAGCGGACAGGGGCAATGAAAAACTGTTTTTT
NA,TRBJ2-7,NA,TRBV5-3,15,CASSLAGRAYYEQYF,TGTGCCAGCAGCTTGGCCGGTAGGGCTTACTACGAGCAGTACTTC
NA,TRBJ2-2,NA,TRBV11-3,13,CASSPQGSGELFF,TGTGCCAGCAGCCCCCAGGGGTCCGGGGAGCTGTTTTTT
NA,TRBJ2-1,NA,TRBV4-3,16,CASSQEYRTDYNEQFF,TGCGCCAGCAGCCAAGAATATAGGACAGACTACAATGAGCAGTTCTTC
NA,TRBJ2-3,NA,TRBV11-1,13,CASSPRGGDTQYF,TGTGCCAGCAGCCCCAGGGGGGGAGATACGCAGTATTTT
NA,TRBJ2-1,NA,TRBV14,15,CASSQDGTPYNEQFF,TGTGCCAGCAGCCAAGACGGGACTCCATACAATGAGCAGTTCTTC
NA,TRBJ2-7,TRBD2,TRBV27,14,CASSLRLAIHEQYF,TGTGCCAGCAGTTTGAGACTAGCGATCCACGAGCAGTACTTC
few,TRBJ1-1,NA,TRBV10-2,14,CASNLGGGLAEAFF,TGCGCCAGCAATCTGGGCGGGGGCTTGGCTGAAGCTTTCTTT
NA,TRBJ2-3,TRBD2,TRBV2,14,CASGLAGVTDTQYF,TGTGCCAGCGGACTAGCGGGAGTTACAGATACGCAGTATTTT
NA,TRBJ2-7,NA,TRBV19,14,CASSILPDSYEQYF,TGTGCCAGTAGTATTCTCCCAGATTCCTACGAGCAGTACTTC
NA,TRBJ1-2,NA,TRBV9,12,CASSVSGGGYTF,TGTGCCAGCAGCGTATCAGGTGGGGGCTACACCTTC
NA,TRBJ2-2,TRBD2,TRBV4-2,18,CASSQELAGTLNTGELFF,TGTGCCAGCAGCCAAGAGCTAGCGGGGACTCTAAACACCGGGGAGCTGTTTTTT
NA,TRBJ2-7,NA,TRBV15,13,CATSREAMDEQYF,TGTGCCACCTCTAGGGAGGCCATGGACGAGCAGTACTTC
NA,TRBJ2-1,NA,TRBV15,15,CATRPSAITYNEQFF,TGTGCCACCCGCCCTTCGGCTATAACCTACAATGAGCAGTTCTTC
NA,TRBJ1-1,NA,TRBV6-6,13,CASSYPQGTEAFF,TGTGCCAGCAGTTATCCACAGGGCACTGAAGCTTTCTTT
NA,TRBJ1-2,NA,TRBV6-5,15,CASSAGRGWDYGYTF,TGTGCCAGCAGTGCCGGACGGGGGTGGGACTATGGCTACACCTTC
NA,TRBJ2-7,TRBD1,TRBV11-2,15,CASSRPGQRIYEQYF,TGTGCCAGCAGCCGACCGGGACAGAGAATCTACGAGCAGTACTTC
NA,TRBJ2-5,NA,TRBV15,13,CATQDSIQETQYF,TGTGCCACTCAGGACAGTATTCAAGAGACCCAGTACTTC
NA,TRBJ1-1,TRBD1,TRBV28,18,CASSLFLLQGSGDAEAFF,TGTGCCAGCAGTTTGTTCCTTTTACAGGGGTCCGGGGATGCTGAAGCTTTCTTT
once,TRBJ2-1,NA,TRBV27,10,CAVRSNEQFF,TGTGCCGTCCGCTCGAATGAGCAGTTCTTC
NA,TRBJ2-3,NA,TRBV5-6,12,CASSPGQDTQYF,TGTGCCAGCAGCCCCGGACAAGATACGCAGTATTTT
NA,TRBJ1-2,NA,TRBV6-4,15,CASSDSGGANYGYTF,TGTGCCAGCAGTGACTCGGGGGGAGCTAACTATGGCTACACCTTC
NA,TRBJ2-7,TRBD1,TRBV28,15,CASSLMGQGSYEQYF,TGTGCCAGCAGTTTAATGGGACAGGGGTCCTACGAGCAGTACTTC
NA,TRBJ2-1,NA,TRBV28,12,CASSLVADEQFF,TGTGCCAGCAGTTTAGTAGCGGATGAGCAGTTCTTC
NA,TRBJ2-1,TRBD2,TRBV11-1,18,CASSLRQGLAGPDNEQFF,TGTGCCAGCAGCTTACGGCAAGGACTAGCGGGCCCGGACAATGAGCAGTTCTTC
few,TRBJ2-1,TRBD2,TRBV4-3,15,CASSQVQRELVEQFF,TGCGCCAGCAGCCAAGTACAGCGGGAGTTAGTTGAGCAGTTCTTC
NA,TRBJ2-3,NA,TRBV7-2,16,CASSPRAGQTPDTQYF,TGTGCCAGCAGCCCCAGGGCGGGTCAAACCCCAGATACGCAGTATTTT
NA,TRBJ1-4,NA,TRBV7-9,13,CASSLEHNEKLFF,TGTGCCAGCAGCTTAGAGCATAATGAAAAACTGTTTTTT